Listed below are T cell receptor beta chains from one sample, sequenced in a study of PD-L1 blockade in urothelial cancer. Libraries were prepared by immunoSEQ multiplex PCR; TCRdb keeps only in-frame clonotypes and omits some of them. The sample contains tens of thousands of clones, 84% of which appear only once. The input for sequencing was PBMCs, taken around atezolizumab (anti-PD-L1) treatment. All receptors come from a man in his 60s with urothelial cancer. Both conserved end residues are part of each CDR3. D genes are given only for firm matches. Clone size appears in some rows only: once, few, many, or a class for an expanded clone.

>16|-|TRBJ1-6|few|TRBV2
CASSDRDNMLTSPLHF
TGTGCCAGCAGTGATAGGGACAATATGCTTACTTCACCCCTCCACTTT
>16|TRBD1|TRBJ2-2|-|TRBV10-1
CASSELQGAYTGELFF
TGCGCCAGCAGTGAGTTACAGGGGGCTTACACCGGGGAGCTGTTTTTT
>12|-|TRBJ1-4|-|TRBV12-5
CASGFQKEKLFF
TGTGCTAGTGGTTTTCAGAAGGAAAAACTGTTTTTT
>16|TRBD1|TRBJ2-2|-|TRBV5-6
CASSDIGTGVSGELFF
TGTGCCAGCAGCGACATCGGGACAGGTGTCTCCGGGGAGCTGTTTTTT
>14|-|TRBJ2-5|-|TRBV30
CAWSVLQGGKTQYF
TGTGCCTGGAGTGTACTTCAGGGGGGCAAGACCCAGTACTTC
>16|TRBD1|TRBJ2-3|-|TRBV30
CAWTFRDRSIVSTQYF
TGTGCCTGGACCTTCCGGGACAGGTCTATCGTATCTACGCAGTATTTT
>15|-|TRBJ2-5|-|TRBV5-1
CASSPGGGGQETQYF
TGCGCCAGCAGCCCTGGAGGGGGGGGTCAAGAGACCCAGTACTTC
>15|-|TRBJ2-3|once|TRBV7-2
CASSQNSGGTDTQYF
TGTGCCAGCAGCCAAAATAGCGGTGGCACAGATACGCAGTATTTT
>15|-|TRBJ2-7|-|TRBV4-1
CASSQDYIGSREQYF
TGCGCCAGCAGCCAAGATTACATAGGTTCGAGGGAGCAGTACTTC
>16|TRBD1|TRBJ1-1|-|TRBV15
CATSRGTGVGNTEAFF
TGTGCCACCAGCAGAGGGACAGGGGTCGGAAACACTGAAGCTTTCTTT
>17|-|TRBJ1-1|-|TRBV19
CASSMPGRGAGNTEAFF
TGTGCCAGTAGTATGCCTGGGCGGGGGGCTGGGAACACTGAAGCTTTCTTT
>14|TRBD2|TRBJ2-7|-|TRBV6-1
CASTARGGSNEQYF
TGTGCCAGCACCGCACGGGGGGGAAGTAACGAGCAGTACTTC
>13|-|TRBJ2-1|-|TRBV7-9
CASSDRRYNEQFF
TGTGCCAGCAGCGATCGGCGGTACAATGAGCAGTTCTTC
>16|TRBD1|TRBJ1-1|-|TRBV28
CASSLARGLMNTEAFF
TGTGCCAGCAGTTTGGCTAGGGGGCTGATGAACACTGAAGCTTTCTTT
>14|-|TRBJ1-2|-|TRBV6-5
CASSYSAVNYGYTF
TGTGCCAGCAGTTACTCCGCAGTTAACTATGGCTACACCTTC
>15|TRBD2|TRBJ2-2|-|TRBV13
CASSLGLAGTGELFF
TGTGCCAGCAGCTTAGGCCTAGCGGGGACCGGGGAGCTGTTTTTT
>16|-|TRBJ1-5|-|TRBV6-6
CATFLGGASPHQPQHF
TGTGCCACCTTCTTGGGGGGGGCCTCACCCCATCAGCCCCAGCATTTT
>16|TRBD2|TRBJ2-7|once|TRBV7-9
CASSRGGGQAAYEQYF
TGTGCCAGCAGCCGTGGCGGGGGTCAGGCCGCCTACGAGCAGTACTTC
>12|TRBD1|TRBJ1-2|-|TRBV5-1
CASRGQGYGYTF
TGCGCCAGCAGGGGACAGGGGTATGGCTACACCTTC
>12|-|TRBJ2-3|-|TRBV30
CAWSAARDTQYF
TGTGCCTGGAGTGCCGCTAGGGATACGCAGTATTTT
>16|-|TRBJ2-7|-|TRBV4-3
CASSQGGASGHYEQYF
TGCGCCAGCAGCCAAGGCGGTGCGAGCGGGCACTACGAGCAGTACTTC
>14|TRBD2|TRBJ2-7|-|TRBV10-3
CASSGGTSGYEQYF
TGTGCCAGCAGCGGCGGGACTAGCGGCTACGAGCAGTACTTC
>16|-|TRBJ1-5|-|TRBV6-6
CASSYVGRALGQPQHF
TGTGCCAGCAGTTATGTCGGCAGGGCCTTGGGTCAGCCCCAGCATTTT
>13|-|TRBJ2-5|-|TRBV25-1
CASSEGGRETQYF
TGTGCCAGCAGTGAAGGGGGCAGGGAGACCCAGTACTTC
>14|TRBD1|TRBJ2-5|once|TRBV9
CASTLAGTEETQYF
TGTGCCAGCACCTTAGCAGGGACAGAAGAGACCCAGTACTTC
>14|-|TRBJ1-2|once|TRBV25-1
CASSVPGDPYGYTF
TGTGCCAGCAGTGTCCCAGGGGACCCCTATGGCTACACCTTC
>13|-|TRBJ2-3|-|TRBV7-2
CASSLEEVDTQYF
TGTGCCAGCAGCTTAGAGGAGGTAGATACGCAGTATTTT
>13|TRBD1|TRBJ1-1|-|TRBV10-2
CASSGDRNTEAFF
TGCGCCAGCAGTGGGGACAGAAACACTGAAGCTTTCTTT
>13|-|TRBJ1-2|-|TRBV7-9
CASSLVSADGYTF
TGTGCCAGCAGCTTAGTGTCCGCAGATGGCTACACCTTC
>14|-|TRBJ1-2|-|TRBV7-6
CASSLEDGNYGYTF
TGTGCCAGCAGCTTGGAGGACGGCAACTATGGCTACACCTTC
>13|TRBD1|TRBJ2-2|-|TRBV5-4
CASRQQGAGELFF
TGTGCCAGCAGACAGCAGGGGGCCGGGGAGCTGTTTTTT
>14|TRBD1|TRBJ2-7|-|TRBV30
CAWRKGQPAREQYF
TGTGCCTGGAGGAAGGGACAGCCCGCACGGGAGCAGTACTTC
>15|-|TRBJ2-7|-|TRBV5-4
CASSFPGASSYEQYF
TGTGCCAGCAGCTTCCCTGGAGCGAGCTCCTACGAGCAGTACTTC
>15|TRBD2|TRBJ2-3|-|TRBV9
CASSARTRGTDTQYF
TGTGCCAGCAGCGCCCGGACTAGAGGTACAGATACGCAGTATTTT
>12|-|TRBJ1-2|-|TRBV7-2
CASSLPGWGYTF
TGTGCCAGCAGCTTACCAGGGTGGGGCTACACCTTC
>13|TRBD1|TRBJ1-2|-|TRBV27
CASRGTGNYGYTF
TGTGCCAGCAGAGGGACAGGGAACTATGGCTACACCTTC
>15|TRBD1|TRBJ1-1|-|TRBV30
CASVPGQGPNTEAFF
TGTGCCTCTGTCCCGGGACAGGGACCGAACACTGAAGCTTTCTTT
>16|TRBD2|TRBJ2-3|-|TRBV29-1
CSVDGLAGDGTDTQYF
TGCAGCGTAGACGGACTAGCGGGAGATGGGACAGATACGCAGTATTTT
>15|TRBD2|TRBJ2-2|-|TRBV28
CASSQTSGNTGELFF
TGTGCCAGCAGCCAGACTAGCGGTAACACCGGGGAGCTGTTTTTT
>14|-|TRBJ1-3|-|TRBV6-6
CASRPQASGNTIYF
TGTGCCAGCAGGCCCCAAGCTAGTGGAAACACCATATATTTT
>17|-|TRBJ2-1|-|TRBV9
CASSSLGGASSYNEQFF
TGTGCCAGCAGCTCCCTGGGGGGGGCTAGCTCCTACAATGAGCAGTTCTTC
>13|TRBD1|TRBJ1-2|-|TRBV27
CAISTGANYGYTF
TGTGCCATCAGTACAGGGGCAAACTATGGCTACACCTTC
>18|TRBD2|TRBJ2-3|-|TRBV14
CASSPSPRSGGSTDTQYF
TGTGCCAGCAGCCCCTCCCCGCGGAGCGGGGGTAGCACAGATACGCAGTATTTT
>15|TRBD1|TRBJ2-3|-|TRBV9
CASSAEQGTEDTQYF
TGTGCCAGCAGCGCCGAACAGGGGACCGAAGATACGCAGTATTTT
>15|-|TRBJ1-2|-|TRBV7-8
CASSLARNSDYGYTF
TGTGCCAGCAGCTTGGCAAGAAATTCCGACTATGGCTACACCTTC
>17|TRBD2|TRBJ2-1|-|TRBV5-8
CASSLEASASGSRRQFF
TGTGCCAGCAGCTTGGAAGCTTCGGCTAGCGGGTCCAGGAGGCAGTTCTTC
>14|TRBD1|TRBJ2-3|-|TRBV6-1
CASLTGGSTDTQYF
TGTGCCAGCTTGACAGGGGGAAGCACAGATACGCAGTATTTT
>16|TRBD2|TRBJ2-5|-|TRBV18
CASSPGLAGNGETQYF
TGTGCCAGCTCACCCGGACTAGCGGGGAACGGAGAGACCCAGTACTTC
>13|-|TRBJ1-1|-|TRBV4-3
CASSLRAGERAFF
TGCGCCAGCAGCCTTCGTGCCGGGGAGCGGGCTTTCTTT
>16|-|TRBJ1-4|-|TRBV9
CASSVAIGGSNEKLFF
TGTGCCAGCAGCGTAGCCATAGGGGGAAGTAATGAAAAACTGTTTTTT
>14|TRBD2|TRBJ2-1|-|TRBV5-5
CASGRGLDQIEQFF
TGTGCCAGCGGTAGGGGACTAGATCAGATTGAGCAGTTCTTC
>17|TRBD1|TRBJ1-2|-|TRBV7-7
CASSERTGSSTNYGYTF
TGTGCCAGCAGCGAACGGACAGGGTCGTCTACTAACTATGGCTACACCTTC